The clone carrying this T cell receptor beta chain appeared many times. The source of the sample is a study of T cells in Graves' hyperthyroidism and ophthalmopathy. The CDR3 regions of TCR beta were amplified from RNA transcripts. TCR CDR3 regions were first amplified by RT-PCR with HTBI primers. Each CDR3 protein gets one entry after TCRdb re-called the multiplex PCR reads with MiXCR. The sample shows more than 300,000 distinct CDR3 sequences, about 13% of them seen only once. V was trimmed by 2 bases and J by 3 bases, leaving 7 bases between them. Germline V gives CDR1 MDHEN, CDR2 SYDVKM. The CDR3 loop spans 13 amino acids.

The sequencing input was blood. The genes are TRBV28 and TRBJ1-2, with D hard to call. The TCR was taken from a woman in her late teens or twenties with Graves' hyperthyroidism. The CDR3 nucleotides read TGTGCCAGCAGTTTAGCCTCAGACTATGGCTACACCTTC. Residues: CASSLASDYGYTF.